The 21 T cell receptor beta chains given below trace back to one sample, sequenced in a study of T cells in localized non-small cell lung cancer. Profiling relied on immunoSEQ multiplex PCR, and the TCRdb table lists in-frame clones only, not all of them. The sample yields over 30,000 clones, 78% seen once. The specimen comprised peripheral blood, sampled before any cancer treatment. Receptor source: a male donor at least 60 years old with stage II squamous cell lung carcinoma.

V and J are TRBV2 and TRBJ2-2; 10 bases are shared with TRBD2. This CDR3 is built from 17 residues. With V trimmed by 6 bases and J by 7 bases, 14 bases remained unmatched. The germline CDR1 and CDR2 sequences are SNHLY and FYNNEI. The CDR3 DNA is TGTGCCAGCAGCCCCATCCGGCTAGCGGGAGAAAACGGGGAGCTGTTTTTT. Protein product: CASSPIRLAGENGELFF.

V is TRBV13 and J is TRBJ1-1, with 8 nucleotides matching TRBD1. This CDR3 is 16 amino acids long. Germline V lookup: CDR1 PRHDT, CDR2 FYEKMQ (reference sequence). J was trimmed by 5 bases and V by 5 bases; bases with no gene match: 13. CDR3 region: CASSPSGGLGDTEAFF. In DNA form, the CDR3 reads TGTGCCAGCAGCCCATCAGGGGGCTTAGGTGATACTGAAGCTTTCTTT.

The chain has TRBV9 and TRBJ1-4; TRBD1 agrees at 9 bases. Germline trimming cut 4 bases from V and 3 bases from J; bases unmatched to any gene: 7. From germline, CDR1 is SGDLS and CDR2 YYNGEE. CDR3 length equals 16 residues. CDR3 loop: CASSPDRGIANEKLFF. In nucleotides, the CDR3 is TGTGCCAGCAGCCCCGACAGGGGGATTGCTAATGAAAAACTGTTTTTT.

This chain connects TRBV10-1 to TRBJ2-1; D is possibly TRBD2 (5 bases). V was trimmed by 7 bases and J by 6 bases, leaving 19 bases between them. The CDR3 totals 15 residues. From germline, CDR1 is WNHNN and CDR2 SYGVQD (reference sequence). The CDR3 reads CASTPHEGNGNEQFF. As DNA, the CDR3 is TGCGCCAGCACCCCCCACGAGGGAAACGGCAATGAGCAGTTCTTC.

The chain combines TRBV4-2 with TRBJ2-3; D not resolved. Germline CDR1 reads LGHNA; CDR2 reads YNFKEQ. V lost 0 bases to trimming and J lost 7 bases, with 8 bases between them. The CDR3 totals 13 residues. Here the CDR3 reads CASSQDITHTQYF. As DNA, the CDR3 is TGTGCCAGCAGCCAAGATATCACCCATACGCAGTATTTT.

The rearrangement joins TRBV11-2 to TRBJ2-1, with TRBD1 identical over 9 bases. The CDR3 length is 17 residues. Germline V lookup: CDR1 SGHAT, CDR2 FQNNGV. Trimming removed 3 bases from V and 1 base from J; junction bases left unmatched: 7. The CDR3: CASSLGQGIFSYNEQFF. The CDR3 bases are TGTGCCAGCAGCTTGGGACAGGGTATATTTTCCTACAATGAGCAGTTCTTC.

The rearrangement uses TRBV27 and TRBJ1-1; tentatively, D is TRBD1 (5 bases). Germline V gene sequence: CDR1 MNHEY, CDR2 SMNVEV (reference sequence). This CDR3 spans 14 amino acids. Deletions cut 4 bases from V and 2 bases from J, with 11 bases between. CDR3 sequence: CASSSWGGNTEAFF. The CDR3 DNA sequence: TGTGCCAGCAGTTCATGGGGGGGAAACACTGAAGCTTTCTTT.

This clone came up once. The chain combines TRBV2 with TRBJ1-6, with a weak D call TRBD1 (5 bases). In germline, CDR1 is SNHLY, CDR2 FYNNEI. This CDR3 contains 14 residues. Between the trimmed V and J ends, which lost 7 bases and 6 bases, there was a span of 13 bases. This CDR3 is CASKPGRGNSPLHF. The CDR3 nucleotides are TGTGCCAGCAAGCCGGGACGGGGTAATTCACCCCTCCACTTT.

The chain has TRBV19 and TRBJ1-2; 10 bases match TRBD1. Germline V gene data show CDR1 as LNHDA and CDR2 as SQIVND (reference sequence). CDR3 length: 14 residues. J gave up 8 bases and V 10 bases, and 13 bases lay outside the gene matches. The CDR3 coding sequence is TGTGCCACCTCCTCGGGGACAGGGGAGCGAGGCTACACCTTC. This translates into CATSSGTGERGYTF.

Here the CDR3 DNA reads TGTGCCAGCAGTGGCAGACAGGGAGGAGATGAAAAACTGTTTTTT. As protein: CASSGRQGGDEKLFF. The genes are TRBV6-6 and TRBJ1-4; 7 nucleotides align to TRBD1. V gave up 5 bases and J gave up 6 bases; unmatched junction bases: 9. The CDR3 runs 15 residues. Germline assignment: CDR1 MNHNY and CDR2 SVGAGI (reference sequence).

The CDR3 is CASSVSLGVEGYTF. The DNA for the CDR3 is TGTGCCAGCAGTGTATCTTTGGGGGTGGAAGGCTACACCTTC. The J gene is TRBJ1-2, the V gene TRBV6-1; weak D call: TRBD1 (5 bases). The CDR3 runs to 14 residues. In germline, CDR1 is MNHNS, CDR2 SASEGT. V was trimmed by 4 bases and J by 8 bases, leaving 17 bases between them.

V gene TRBV7-8 combines with J gene TRBJ2-5; unclear D gene. Germline CDR1 is SGHVS and CDR2 is FQNEAQ. The CDR3 consists of 14 residues. V lost 1 base to trimming and J lost 5 bases, with 11 bases between them. CDR3 region: CASSLGRAPETQYF. CDR3 sequence (DNA): TGTGCCAGCAGCTTAGGAAGGGCCCCGGAGACCCAGTACTTC. The full variable domain, completed using reference TRBV7-8 and TRBJ2-5, is GAGVSQSPRYKVAKRGQDVALRCDPISGHVSLFWYQQALGQGPEFLTYFQNEAQLDKSGLPSDRFFAERPEGSVSTLKIQRTQQEDSAVYLCASSLGRAPETQYFGPGTRLLVL.

J is TRBJ2-2 and V is TRBV7-3, with 7 bases fitting TRBD2. The CDR3 extends over 13 amino acids. The trim removed 4 bases at V and 7 bases at J, leaving 3 bases unmatched. CDR1 and CDR2 (germline): SGHTA, FQGTGA. As DNA, the CDR3 is TGTGCCAGCAGCTCAGTAGCGGGCGGGGAGCTGTTTTTT. Protein product: CASSSVAGGELFF.

This sequence joins TRBV27 and TRBJ1-1; TRBD1 matches at 8 bases. Trimming cost V 4 bases and J 3 bases; bases outside gene matches: 4. The CDR3 loop spans 14 amino acids. Germline CDR1 MNHEY, CDR2 SMNVEV (reference sequence). CDR3 residues: CASSSRQGYTEAFF. In nucleotides, the CDR3 is TGTGCCAGCAGTTCCCGACAGGGGTACACTGAAGCTTTCTTT.

The chain carries TRBV30 and TRBJ1-6; D perhaps matches TRBD1 (6 bases). V dropped 0 bases and J dropped 9 bases, with 15 bases sitting between them. The CDR3 spans 15 residues. Germline V gene sequence: CDR1 GTSNPN, CDR2 SVGIG (reference sequence). The CDR3 is CAWSVRAGEPSPLHF. Here the CDR3 DNA reads TGTGCCTGGAGTGTCCGGGCAGGGGAACCTTCACCCCTCCACTTT.

The V call is TRBV23-1, the J call TRBJ2-2; 7 bases line up with TRBD1. TRBV23-1 falls under the ORF class, with uncertain function. J gave up 3 bases and V 0 bases, and 7 bases lay outside the gene matches. The CDR3 length is 17 residues. The CDR3 coding sequence is TGCGCCAGCAGTCAATCAGACACAGGGGCTTACACCGGGGAGCTGTTTTTT. Protein product: CASSQSDTGAYTGELFF.

V is TRBV5-6 and J is TRBJ1-2, with D uncertain. Germline assignment: CDR1 SGHDT and CDR2 YYEEEE. The CDR3 covers 14 residues. V was trimmed by 4 bases and J by 0 bases, leaving 10 bases between them. CDR3 protein: CASSPTGANYGYTF. The CDR3, as DNA: TGTGCCAGCAGCCCGACGGGAGCTAACTATGGCTACACCTTC.

The chain has TRBV6-1 and TRBJ2-7; D might be TRBD2 (6 bases). Trimming removed 3 bases from V and 2 bases from J, with 14 bases in between. The CDR3 covers 15 residues. Germline V gene data show CDR1 as MNHNS and CDR2 as SASEGT. The CDR3 reads CASSDTGTHPYEQYF. CDR3 DNA sequence: TGTGCCAGCAGTGATACCGGGACTCACCCCTACGAGCAGTACTTC.

The chain joins TRBV5-4 to TRBJ2-5; 11 nucleotides align to TRBD2. The V segment lost 4 bases and the J segment 5 bases; nucleotides outside the gene matches: 10. Germline-derived CDR1 and CDR2 are SGHNT and YYREEE (reference sequence). This CDR3 region has 16 residues. The CDR3 region is CASSQTSGATGETQYF. CDR3 in DNA: TGTGCCAGCAGCCAGACTAGCGGGGCTACAGGGGAGACCCAGTACTTC.

The chain carries TRBV20-1 and TRBJ1-3; no reliable D call. Germline V lookup: CDR1 DFQATT, CDR2 SNEGSKA (reference sequence). The CDR3 spans 11 residues. The germline V and J ends were trimmed by 4 bases and 15 bases, with 16 bases remaining between them. The DNA of the CDR3 is TGCAGTGCTAAGGAGTCAGGACTGAGATATTTT. Translating it yields CSAKESGLRYF.

This clone was detected many times. V is TRBV7-3 and J is TRBJ1-1; D is perhaps TRBD1 (6 bases). The germline gives CDR1 SGHTA, CDR2 FQGTGA. Deletions cut 8 bases from V and 1 base from J, with 11 bases between. CDR3 length: 13 amino acids. In DNA, the CDR3 is TGTGCCAGCGCCCTACAGGGGAACACTGAAGCTTTCTTT. It codes for CASALQGNTEAFF. Drawing the rest from reference TRBV7-3 and TRBJ1-1, the complete variable domain is GAGVSQTPSNKVTEKGKYVELRCDPISGHTALYWYRQSLGQGPEFLIYFQGTGAADDSGLPNDRFFAVRPEGSVSTLKIQRTERGDSAVYLCASALQGNTEAFFGQGTRLTVV.